The 10 T cell receptor beta chains below come from one sample, sequenced in a study of cytomegalovirus exposure and HLA in healthy donors. PCR employed 60 Vbeta and 13 Jbeta primers. Assay: immunoSEQ multiplex PCR; the TCRdb copy retains only in-frame clones and omits some. The repertoire has around 90,000 clones, about two thirds of them found once; the top ten carry 20% to 25%. The sequencing input was PBMCs. These receptors were taken from a woman between 45 and 65 years old in good health and CMV-seropositive.

The chain recombines TRBV2 with TRBJ2-7; 9 nucleotides agree with TRBD1. CDR3 length equals 14 residues. CDR1 and CDR2 from the germline V gene are SNHLY and FYNNEI. V shed 6 bases, J shed 3 bases, and the junction held 6 bases outside the gene matches. The CDR3 spells CASRTGQGIYEQYF. The CDR3 nucleotides read TGTGCCAGCAGGACAGGACAGGGGATCTACGAGCAGTACTTC.

This chain links TRBV9 with TRBJ1-1; unclear D gene. This CDR3 contains 13 residues. In germline, CDR1 is SGDLS, CDR2 YYNGEE. The ends were cut back, 3 bases at V and 10 bases at J, with 16 bases in the middle. The CDR3 spells CASSAHNGRVAFF. CDR3 in DNA: TGTGCCAGCAGCGCCCATAACGGTCGGGTAGCTTTCTTT.

This clone has just a few counts. The chain combines TRBV2 with TRBJ1-1, with D perhaps TRBD1 (5 bases). CDR1 SNHLY and CDR2 FYNNEI come from the germline V gene. The CDR3 has 13 residues. V lost 7 bases to trimming and J lost 1 base, with 10 bases between them. DNA of the CDR3: TGTGCCAGCACGGGGGACTGGAACACTGAAGCTTTCTTT. The encoded protein is CASTGDWNTEAFF.

The table lists this clone with a few counts. J is TRBJ1-3 and V is TRBV7-3; D unresolved. V gave up 1 base and J gave up 3 bases, with 10 bases separating them. This CDR3 has 15 residues. The germline V gene encodes CDR1 SGHTA and CDR2 FQGTGA. The CDR3 DNA reads TGTGCCAGCAGCTTAAGTGGAGGATTTGGAAACACCATATATTTT. Its translation: CASSLSGGFGNTIYF. Supplemented by reference TRBV7-3 and TRBJ1-3, the full variable domain reads GAGVSQTPSNKVTEKGKYVELRCDPISGHTALYWYRQSLGQGPEFLIYFQGTGAADDSGLPNDRFFAVRPEGSVSTLKIQRTERGDSAVYLCASSLSGGFGNTIYFGEGSWLTVV.

This clone is a singleton in its sample. The DNA for the CDR3 is TGTGCCACCAGCAGAGTAGACTATAATGAAAAACTGTTTTTT. Translated: CATSRVDYNEKLFF. The chain combines TRBV15 with TRBJ1-4, with D unresolved. The CDR3 has 14 residues. Germline lookup yields CDR1 LNHNV and CDR2 YYDKDF (reference sequence). Trimming took off 1 base at V and 4 bases at J, with 7 bases between the two ends.

The CDR3 sequence: CASSQGTGVYEPQHF. CDR3 coding DNA: TGTGCCAGCAGCCAAGGGACAGGGGTTTACGAGCCCCAGCATTTT. The V call is TRBV4-2, the J call TRBJ1-5, with 9 positions matching TRBD1. This CDR3 spans 15 amino acids. After removal of 1 base from V and 8 bases from J, the junction contained 6 bases not matched to a gene. Germline values: CDR1 LGHNA, CDR2 YNFKEQ.

The rearrangement joins TRBV19 to TRBJ1-5; the D is unclear. The CDR3 length is 15 residues. The V end lost 4 bases, the J end lost 0 bases, and 10 bases lay between the germline ends. Germline loops: CDR1 LNHDA, CDR2 SQIVND (reference sequence). The CDR3 loop reads CASSSRFDSNQPQHF. The CDR3 nucleotides are TGTGCCAGTAGTAGCCGGTTTGATAGCAATCAGCCCCAGCATTTT.

The chain is built from TRBV5-5 and TRBJ2-7; 11 nucleotides align to TRBD1. Germline assignment: CDR1 SGHKS and CDR2 YYEKEE (reference sequence). The CDR3 covers 14 residues. Unmatched junction bases numbered 2, after V lost 2 bases and J lost 4 bases. The DNA of the CDR3 is TGTGCCAGCAGCTTCTGGGACAGGGGGTACGAGCAGTACTTC. Protein: CASSFWDRGYEQYF.

This chain connects TRBV7-7 to TRBJ1-1; D perhaps matches TRBD1 (6 bases). The CDR3 has 15 amino acids. Per germline, CDR1 SSHAT and CDR2 FNYEAQ (reference sequence). Trimming cost V 2 bases and J 1 base, with 11 bases left between them. DNA for the CDR3: TGTGCCAGCAGCTTATATCGAGGGGGGAACACTGAAGCTTTCTTT. Translation: CASSLYRGGNTEAFF.

This clone was detected only once. The chain combines TRBV7-9 with TRBJ1-5, with D unresolved. The CDR3 has 14 amino acids. CDR1 is SEHNR, CDR2 FQNEAQ, per germline (reference sequence). V shed 5 bases and J shed 6 bases, with 14 bases lying between them. The CDR3, as DNA: TGTGCCAGCAGCCCCCAGCACGAGGCTCAGCCCCAGCATTTT. This translates into CASSPQHEAQPQHF.